In its sample, the clone carrying this T cell receptor beta chain was seen a few times. What it binds is not known. Tagging with unique molecular identifiers was applied to individual cDNA molecules. TCRdb re-called the 5' RACE reads with MiXCR, one entry per CDR3 protein. The sample has 30,000 to 35,000 distinct CDR3 sequences, under 6% seen once. This entry belongs to a study of early T cells in non-severe SARS-CoV-2 infection. Study details: Sequencing input comprised bulk RNA from unsorted whole blood; chain pairing was not available.

General study findings and limits: Matching against VDJdb likely underestimated virus-specific expansions, favoring anti-spike CD8.

CDR1 and CDR2 (germline): DFQATT, SNEGSKA (reference sequence). The CDR3 has 17 amino acids. V shed 6 bases, J shed 1 base, and the junction held 14 bases outside the gene matches. The source material was whole blood. V usage is TRBV20-1 and J usage is TRBJ2-1; 8 bases line up with TRBD2. The receptor was isolated from an adult who was a healthcare worker with PCR-confirmed SARS-CoV-2 infection or an uninfected control (not recorded which). For the CDR3, the DNA is TGCAGTGCCTCAGACGTTCCTGGGACTAGGTCCTACAATGAGCAGTTCTTC. Encoded protein: CSASDVPGTRSYNEQFF.